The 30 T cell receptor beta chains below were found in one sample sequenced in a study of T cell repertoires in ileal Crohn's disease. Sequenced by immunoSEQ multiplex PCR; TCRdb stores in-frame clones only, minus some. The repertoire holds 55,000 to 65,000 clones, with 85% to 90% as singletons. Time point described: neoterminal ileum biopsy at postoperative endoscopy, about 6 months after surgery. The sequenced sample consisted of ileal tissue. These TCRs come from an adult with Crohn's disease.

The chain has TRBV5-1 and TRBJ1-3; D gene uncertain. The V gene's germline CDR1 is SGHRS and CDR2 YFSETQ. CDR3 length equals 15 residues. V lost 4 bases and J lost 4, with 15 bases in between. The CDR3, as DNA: TGCGCCAGCAGCCCTTCCCAGAACGGGGGAAACACCATATATTTT. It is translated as CASSPSQNGGNTIYF.

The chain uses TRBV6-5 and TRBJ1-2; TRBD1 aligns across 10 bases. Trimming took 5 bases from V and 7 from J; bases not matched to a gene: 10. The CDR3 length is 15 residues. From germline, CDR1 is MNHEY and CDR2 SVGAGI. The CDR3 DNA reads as TGTGCCAGCAGTCCTCGACAGGGGGCGTTAGGTGGCTACACCTTC. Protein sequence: CASSPRQGALGGYTF.

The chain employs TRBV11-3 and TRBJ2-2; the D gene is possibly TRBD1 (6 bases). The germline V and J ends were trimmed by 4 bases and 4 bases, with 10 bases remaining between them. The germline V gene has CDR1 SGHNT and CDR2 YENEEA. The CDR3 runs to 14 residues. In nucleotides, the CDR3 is TGTGCCAGCAGCTCTGGGGGCCCCACCGGGGAGCTGTTTTTT. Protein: CASSSGGPTGELFF.

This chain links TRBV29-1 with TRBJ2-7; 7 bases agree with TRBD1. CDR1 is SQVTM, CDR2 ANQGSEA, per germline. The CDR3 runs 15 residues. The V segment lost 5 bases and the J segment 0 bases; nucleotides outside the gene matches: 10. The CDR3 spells CSVRTADRSSYEQYF. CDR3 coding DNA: TGCAGCGTTCGAACCGCGGACAGGAGCTCCTACGAGCAGTACTTC.

CDR3 DNA: TGTGCCAGCAGCTTAGCGCAGACCTACGAGCAGTACTTC. Its protein is CASSLAQTYEQYF. The gene calls are TRBV11-3 and TRBJ2-7; D gene unclear. The CDR3 extends over 13 amino acids. Germline V gene sequence: CDR1 SGHNT, CDR2 YENEEA. The V end was cut by 1 base, the J end by 2 bases, with 6 bases between.

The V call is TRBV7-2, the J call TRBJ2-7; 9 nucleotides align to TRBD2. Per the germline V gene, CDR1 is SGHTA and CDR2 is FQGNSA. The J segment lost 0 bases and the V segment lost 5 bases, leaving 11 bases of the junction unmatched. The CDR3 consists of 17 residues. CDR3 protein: CASSKTWRLADSYEQYF. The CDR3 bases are TGTGCCAGCAGCAAGACCTGGAGACTAGCGGACTCCTACGAGCAGTACTTC.

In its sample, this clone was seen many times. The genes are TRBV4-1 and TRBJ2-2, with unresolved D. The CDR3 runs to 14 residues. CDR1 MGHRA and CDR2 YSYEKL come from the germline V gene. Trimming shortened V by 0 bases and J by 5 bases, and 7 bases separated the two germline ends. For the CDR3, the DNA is TGCGCCAGCAGCCAAGAGAGAGCTACCGGGGAGCTGTTTTTT. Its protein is CASSQERATGELFF.

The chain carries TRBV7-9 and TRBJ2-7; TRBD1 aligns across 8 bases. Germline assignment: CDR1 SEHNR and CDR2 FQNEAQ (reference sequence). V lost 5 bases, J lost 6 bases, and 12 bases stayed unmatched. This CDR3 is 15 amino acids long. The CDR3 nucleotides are TGTGCCAGCAGCCTCCGTACGACAGGGGAAGGCGAGCAGTACTTC. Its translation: CASSLRTTGEGEQYF.

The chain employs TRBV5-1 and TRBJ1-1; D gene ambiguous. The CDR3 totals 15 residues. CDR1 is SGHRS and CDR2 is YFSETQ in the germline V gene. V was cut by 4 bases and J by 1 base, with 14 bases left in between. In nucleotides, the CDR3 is TGCGCCAGCAGCCGAGAGATGACACGGAACACTGAAGCTTTCTTT. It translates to CASSREMTRNTEAFF. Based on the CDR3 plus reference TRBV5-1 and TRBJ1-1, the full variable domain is KAGVTQTPRYLIKTRGQQVTLSCSPISGHRSVSWYQQTPGQGLQFLFEYFSETQRNKGNFPGRFSGRQFSNSRSEMNVSTLELGDSALYLCASSREMTRNTEAFFGQGTRLTVV.

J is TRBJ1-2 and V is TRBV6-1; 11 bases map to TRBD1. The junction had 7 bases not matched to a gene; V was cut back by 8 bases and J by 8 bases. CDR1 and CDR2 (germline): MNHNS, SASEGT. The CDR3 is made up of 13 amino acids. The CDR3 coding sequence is TGTGCCAGCCTTGGACAGGGGGCTAGCGGCTACACCTTC. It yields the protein CASLGQGASGYTF.

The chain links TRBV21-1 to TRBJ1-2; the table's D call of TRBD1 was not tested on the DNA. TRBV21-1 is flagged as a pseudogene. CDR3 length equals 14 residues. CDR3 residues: CASALDSGNYGYTF. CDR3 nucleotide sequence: TGTGCCAGCGCCCTCGACAGTGGGAACTATGGCTACACCTTC.

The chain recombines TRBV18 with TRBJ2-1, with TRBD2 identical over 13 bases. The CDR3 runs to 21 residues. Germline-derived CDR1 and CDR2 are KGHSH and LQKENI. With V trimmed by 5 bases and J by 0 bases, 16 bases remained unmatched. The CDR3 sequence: CASSSRGRTSGSRSSYNEQFF. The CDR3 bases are TGTGCCAGCTCATCAAGAGGAAGGACTAGCGGGAGCCGGAGCTCCTACAATGAGCAGTTCTTC.

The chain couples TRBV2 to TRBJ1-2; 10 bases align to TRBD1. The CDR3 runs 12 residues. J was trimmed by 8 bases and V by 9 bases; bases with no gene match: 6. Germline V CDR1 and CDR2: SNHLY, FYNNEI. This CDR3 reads CASRQGAVGYTF. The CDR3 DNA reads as TGTGCCAGTCGACAGGGGGCAGTGGGCTACACCTTC.

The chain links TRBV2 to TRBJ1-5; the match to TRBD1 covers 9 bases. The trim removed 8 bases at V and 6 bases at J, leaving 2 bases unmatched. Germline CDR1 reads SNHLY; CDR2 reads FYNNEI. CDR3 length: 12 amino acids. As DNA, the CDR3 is TGTGCCAGCTCGACAGGGGGTCAGCCCCAGCATTTT. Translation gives CASSTGGQPQHF. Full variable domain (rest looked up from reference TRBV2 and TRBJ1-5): EPEVTQTPSHQVTQMGQEVILRCVPISNHLYFYWYRQILGQKVEFLVSFYNNEISEKSEIFDDQFSVERPDGSNFTLKIRSTKLEDSAMYFCASSTGGQPQHFGDGTRLSIL.

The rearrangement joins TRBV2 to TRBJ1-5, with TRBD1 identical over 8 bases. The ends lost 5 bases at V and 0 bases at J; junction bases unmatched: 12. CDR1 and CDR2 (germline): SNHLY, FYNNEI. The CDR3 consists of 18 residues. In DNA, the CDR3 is TGTGCCAGCAGTTACAGGGACAGGAGAGTTTATAGCAATCAGCCCCAGCATTTT. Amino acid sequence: CASSYRDRRVYSNQPQHF.

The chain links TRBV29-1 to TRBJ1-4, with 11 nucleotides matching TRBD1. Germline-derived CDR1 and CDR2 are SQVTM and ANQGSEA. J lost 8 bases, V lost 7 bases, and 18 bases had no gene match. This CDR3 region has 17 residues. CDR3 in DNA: TGCAGCGCGCAACGCGGAGGACAGGGGGCTTTAGGAGAAAAACTGTTTTTT. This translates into CSAQRGGQGALGEKLFF. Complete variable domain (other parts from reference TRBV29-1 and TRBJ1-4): SAVISQKPSRDICQRGTSLTIQCQVDSQVTMMFWYRQQPGQSLTLIATANQGSEATYESGFVIDKFPISRPNLTFSTLTVSNMSPEDSSIYLCSAQRGGQGALGEKLFFGSGTQLSVL.

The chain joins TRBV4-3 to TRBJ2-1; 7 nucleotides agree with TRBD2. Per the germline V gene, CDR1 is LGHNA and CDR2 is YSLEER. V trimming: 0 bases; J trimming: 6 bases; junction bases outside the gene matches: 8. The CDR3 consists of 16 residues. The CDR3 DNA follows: TGCGCCAGCAGCCAAGACCATGGGAGGGCCTTCAATGAGCAGTTCTTC. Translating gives CASSQDHGRAFNEQFF.

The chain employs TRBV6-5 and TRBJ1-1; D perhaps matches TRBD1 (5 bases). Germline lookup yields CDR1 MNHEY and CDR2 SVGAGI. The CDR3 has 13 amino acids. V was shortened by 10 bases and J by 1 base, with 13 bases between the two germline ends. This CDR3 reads CATTDRPNTEAFF. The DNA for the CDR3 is TGTGCCACCACCGACAGACCGAACACTGAAGCTTTCTTT.

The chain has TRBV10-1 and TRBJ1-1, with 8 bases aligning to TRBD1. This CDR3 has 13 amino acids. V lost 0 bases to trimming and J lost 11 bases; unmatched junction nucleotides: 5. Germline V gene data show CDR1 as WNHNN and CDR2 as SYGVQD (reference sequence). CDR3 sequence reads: CASSESRDRWAFF. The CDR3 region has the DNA TGCGCCAGCAGTGAGTCTAGGGACAGGTGGGCTTTCTTT.

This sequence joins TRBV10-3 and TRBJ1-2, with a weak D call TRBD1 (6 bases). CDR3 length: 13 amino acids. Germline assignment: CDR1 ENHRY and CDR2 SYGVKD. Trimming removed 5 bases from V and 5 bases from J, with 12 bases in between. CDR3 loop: CAISTDRSYGYTF. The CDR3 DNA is TGTGCCATCAGTACAGACAGGTCATATGGCTACACCTTC.

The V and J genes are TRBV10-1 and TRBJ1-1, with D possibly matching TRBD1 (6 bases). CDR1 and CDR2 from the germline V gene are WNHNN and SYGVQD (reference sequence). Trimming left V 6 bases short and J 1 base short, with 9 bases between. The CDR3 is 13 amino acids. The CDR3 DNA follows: TGCGCCAGCAGAGAGACAGGGAACACTGAAGCTTTCTTT. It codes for CASRETGNTEAFF.

The CDR3 DNA sequence: TGTGCCAGCAGAAGGACAGCCGGGGTCGTGGATCAGCCCCAGCATTTT. Amino acid sequence: CASRRTAGVVDQPQHF. This chain links TRBV6-6 with TRBJ1-5; TRBD1 is a possible D gene (6 bases). Germline lookup yields CDR1 MNHNY and CDR2 SVGAGI (reference sequence). The V end lost 6 bases, the J end lost 5 bases, and 20 bases lay between the germline ends. This CDR3 is 16 amino acids long.

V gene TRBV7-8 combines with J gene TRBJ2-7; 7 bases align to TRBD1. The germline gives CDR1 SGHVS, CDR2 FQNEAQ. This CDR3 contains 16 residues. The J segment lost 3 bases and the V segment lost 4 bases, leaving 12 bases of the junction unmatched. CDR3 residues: CASSSLRTGDGYEQYF. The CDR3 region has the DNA TGTGCCAGCAGCTCACTCCGAACAGGGGATGGCTACGAGCAGTACTTC.

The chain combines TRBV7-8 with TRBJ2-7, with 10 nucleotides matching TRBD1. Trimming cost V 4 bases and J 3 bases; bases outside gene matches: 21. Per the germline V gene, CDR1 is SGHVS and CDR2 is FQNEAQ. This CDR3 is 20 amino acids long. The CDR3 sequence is CASSSRWAGTGASKIYEQYF. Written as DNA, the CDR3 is TGTGCCAGCAGCTCCCGTTGGGCCGGGACAGGGGCGTCCAAGATCTACGAGCAGTACTTC.

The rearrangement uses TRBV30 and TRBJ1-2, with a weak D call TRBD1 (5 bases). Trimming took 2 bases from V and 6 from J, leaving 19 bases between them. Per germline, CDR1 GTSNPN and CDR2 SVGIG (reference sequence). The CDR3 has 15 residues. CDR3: CAWSLIAPDTHGYTF. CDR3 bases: TGTGCCTGGAGTTTGATAGCTCCGGACACCCATGGCTACACCTTC. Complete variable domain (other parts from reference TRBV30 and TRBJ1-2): SQTIHQWPATLVQPVGSPLSLECTVEGTSNPNLYWYRQAAGRGLQLLFYSVGIGQISSEVPQNLSASRPQDRQFILSSKKLLLSDSGFYLCAWSLIAPDTHGYTFGSGTRLTVV.

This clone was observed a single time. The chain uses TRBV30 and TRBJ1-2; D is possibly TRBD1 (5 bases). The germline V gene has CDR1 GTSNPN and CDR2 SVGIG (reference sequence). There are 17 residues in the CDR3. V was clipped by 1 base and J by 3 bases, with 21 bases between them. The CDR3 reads CAWSDFPSVRGDYGYTF. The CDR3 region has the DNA TGTGCCTGGAGTGACTTCCCTTCCGTGCGGGGGGACTATGGCTACACCTTC.

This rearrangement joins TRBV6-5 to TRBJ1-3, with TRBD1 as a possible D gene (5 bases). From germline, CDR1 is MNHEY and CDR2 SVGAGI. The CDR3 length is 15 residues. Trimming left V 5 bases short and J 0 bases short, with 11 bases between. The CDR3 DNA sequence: TGTGCCAGCAGTCCTCGCGGGGGCTCTGGAAACACCATATATTTT. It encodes CASSPRGGSGNTIYF.

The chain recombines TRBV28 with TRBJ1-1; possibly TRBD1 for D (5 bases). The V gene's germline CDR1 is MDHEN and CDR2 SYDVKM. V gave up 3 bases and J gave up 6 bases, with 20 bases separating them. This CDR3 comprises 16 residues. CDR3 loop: CASSFPMFSGSPEAFF. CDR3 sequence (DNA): TGTGCCAGCAGTTTTCCTATGTTCTCAGGGTCCCCTGAAGCTTTCTTT.

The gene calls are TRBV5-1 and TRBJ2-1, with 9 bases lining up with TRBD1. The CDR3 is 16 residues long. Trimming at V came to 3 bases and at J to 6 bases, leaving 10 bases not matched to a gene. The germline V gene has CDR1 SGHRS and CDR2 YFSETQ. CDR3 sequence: CASSSQGAQGLNEQFF. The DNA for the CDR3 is TGCGCCAGCAGCTCACAGGGGGCCCAAGGACTCAATGAGCAGTTCTTC.

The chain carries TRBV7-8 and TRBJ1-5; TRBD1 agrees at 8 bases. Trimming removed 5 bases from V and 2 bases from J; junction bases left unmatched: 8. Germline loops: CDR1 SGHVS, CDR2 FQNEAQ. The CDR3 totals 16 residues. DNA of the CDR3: TGTGCCAGCAGCGCTCCCCCGGGACAGGGCAATCAGCCCCAGCATTTT. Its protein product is CASSAPPGQGNQPQHF.